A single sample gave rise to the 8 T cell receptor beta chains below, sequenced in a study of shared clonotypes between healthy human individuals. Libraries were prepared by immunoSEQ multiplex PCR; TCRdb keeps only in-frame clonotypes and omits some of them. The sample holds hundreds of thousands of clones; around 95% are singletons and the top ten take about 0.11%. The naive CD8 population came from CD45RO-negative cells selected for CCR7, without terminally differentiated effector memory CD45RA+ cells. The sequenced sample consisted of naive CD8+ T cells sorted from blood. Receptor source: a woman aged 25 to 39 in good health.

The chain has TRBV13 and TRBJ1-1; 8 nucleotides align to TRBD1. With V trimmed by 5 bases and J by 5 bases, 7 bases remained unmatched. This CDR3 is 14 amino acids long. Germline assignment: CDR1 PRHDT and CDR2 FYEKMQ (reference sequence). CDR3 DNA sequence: TGTGCCAGCAGCCGCATGACAGGGGTGACTGAAGCTTTCTTT. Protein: CASSRMTGVTEAFF.

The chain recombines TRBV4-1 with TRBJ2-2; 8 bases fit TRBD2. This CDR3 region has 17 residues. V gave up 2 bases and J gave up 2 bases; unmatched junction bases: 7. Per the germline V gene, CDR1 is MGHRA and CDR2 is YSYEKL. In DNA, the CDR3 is TGCGCCAGCAGCCAAAAAATAGCGGGACAAAACACCGGGGAGCTGTTTTTT. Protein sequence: CASSQKIAGQNTGELFF.

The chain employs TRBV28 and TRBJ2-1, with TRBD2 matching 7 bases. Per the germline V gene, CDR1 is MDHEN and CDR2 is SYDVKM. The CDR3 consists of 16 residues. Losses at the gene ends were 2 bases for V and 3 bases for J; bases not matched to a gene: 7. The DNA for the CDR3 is TGTGCCAGCAGTTTAGTGGCGGGAGCAATCTACAATGAGCAGTTCTTC. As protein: CASSLVAGAIYNEQFF.

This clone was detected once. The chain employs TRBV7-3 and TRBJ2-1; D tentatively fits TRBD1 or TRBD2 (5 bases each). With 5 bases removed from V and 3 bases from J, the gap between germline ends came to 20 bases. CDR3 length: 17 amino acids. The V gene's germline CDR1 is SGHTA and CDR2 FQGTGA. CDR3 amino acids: CASSPKQTMGLYNEQFF. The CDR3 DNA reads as TGTGCCAGCAGCCCTAAGCAGACTATGGGGCTCTACAATGAGCAGTTCTTC.

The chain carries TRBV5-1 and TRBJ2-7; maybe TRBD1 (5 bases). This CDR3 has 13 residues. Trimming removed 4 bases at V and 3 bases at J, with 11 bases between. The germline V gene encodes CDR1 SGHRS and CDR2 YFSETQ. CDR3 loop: CASSIDSLYEQYF. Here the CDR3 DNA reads TGCGCCAGCAGCATTGACAGCCTCTACGAGCAGTACTTC. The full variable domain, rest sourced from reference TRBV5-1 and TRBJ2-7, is KAGVTQTPRYLIKTRGQQVTLSCSPISGHRSVSWYQQTPGQGLQFLFEYFSETQRNKGNFPGRFSGRQFSNSRSEMNVSTLELGDSALYLCASSIDSLYEQYFGPGTRLTVT.

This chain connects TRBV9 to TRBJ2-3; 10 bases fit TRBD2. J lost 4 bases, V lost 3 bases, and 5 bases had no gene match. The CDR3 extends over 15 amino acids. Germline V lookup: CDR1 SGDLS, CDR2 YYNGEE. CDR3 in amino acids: CASSETSGLADTQYF. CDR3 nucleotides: TGTGCCAGCAGCGAGACTAGCGGGCTCGCAGATACGCAGTATTTT.

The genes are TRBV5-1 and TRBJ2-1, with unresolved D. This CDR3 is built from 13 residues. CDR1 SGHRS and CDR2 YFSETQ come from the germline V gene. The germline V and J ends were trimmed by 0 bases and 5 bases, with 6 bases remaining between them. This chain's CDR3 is CASSLDLNNEQFF. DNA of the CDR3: TGCGCCAGCAGCTTGGATTTGAACAATGAGCAGTTCTTC. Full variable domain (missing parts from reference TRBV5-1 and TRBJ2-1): KAGVTQTPRYLIKTRGQQVTLSCSPISGHRSVSWYQQTPGQGLQFLFEYFSETQRNKGNFPGRFSGRQFSNSRSEMNVSTLELGDSALYLCASSLDLNNEQFFGPGTRLTVL.

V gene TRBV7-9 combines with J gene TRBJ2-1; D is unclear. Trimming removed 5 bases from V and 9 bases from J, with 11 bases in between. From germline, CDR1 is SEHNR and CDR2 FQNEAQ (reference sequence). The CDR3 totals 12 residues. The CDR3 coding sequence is TGTGCCAGCAGCCCTATAAGTGGTGAGCAGTTCTTC. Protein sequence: CASSPISGEQFF.